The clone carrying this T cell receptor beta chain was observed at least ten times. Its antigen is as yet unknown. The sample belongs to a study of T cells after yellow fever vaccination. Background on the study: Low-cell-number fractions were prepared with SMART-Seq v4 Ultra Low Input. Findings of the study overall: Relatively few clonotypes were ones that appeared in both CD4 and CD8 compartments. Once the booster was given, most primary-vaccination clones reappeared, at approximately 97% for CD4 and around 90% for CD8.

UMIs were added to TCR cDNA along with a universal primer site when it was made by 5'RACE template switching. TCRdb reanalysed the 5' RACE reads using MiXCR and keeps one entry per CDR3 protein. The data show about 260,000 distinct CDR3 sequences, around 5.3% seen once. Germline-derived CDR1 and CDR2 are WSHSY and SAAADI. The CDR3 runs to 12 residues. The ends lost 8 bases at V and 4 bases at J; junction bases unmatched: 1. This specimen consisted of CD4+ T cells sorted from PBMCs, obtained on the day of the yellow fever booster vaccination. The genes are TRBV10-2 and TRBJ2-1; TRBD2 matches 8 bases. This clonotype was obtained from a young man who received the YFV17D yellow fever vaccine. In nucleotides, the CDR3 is TGCGCCAGCCGACTAGCGTACAATGAGCAGTTCTTC. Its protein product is CASRLAYNEQFF.